Listed below are T cell receptor beta chains from one sample, sequenced in a study of blood T cell repertoires in COVID-19. The assay was immunoSEQ multiplex PCR, and TCRdb's table has in-frame clones only and misses some. The data show about 330,000 clones, over 75% seen once. The sample comprised PBMCs or T cells enriched from blood (not recorded which). Receptors originate from a man under 40 who had recovered from COVID-19. CDR3s include the opening cysteine and the closing phenylalanine or tryptophan. A D gene is named only where the DNA matches it firmly. The size entry is marked missing in some rows and otherwise reads once, few, many or a size class.

TRBV7-9	TRBJ2-7	TRBD1	NA	TGTGCCAGCAGCTTCCAGGGGGACCCCCTCTCCTACGAGCAGTACTTC	CASSFQGDPLSYEQYF
TRBV19	TRBJ1-2	TRBD1	NA	TGTGCCAGTAGTATGGGGACAGTAGGAGGCTACACCTTC	CASSMGTVGGYTF
TRBV6-5	TRBJ2-2	NA	NA	TGTGCCAGCAGTTACTTCTCCGCCGGGGAGCTGTTTTTT	CASSYFSAGELFF
TRBV18	TRBJ2-7	TRBD1	NA	TGTGCCAGCTCACCGTTACAGGGGGAAGAGGTCTACGAGCAGTACTTC	CASSPLQGEEVYEQYF
TRBV24-1	TRBJ2-2	NA	NA	TGTGCCACCAGTGCTATTTGGTCCGGGGTGGCCGGGGAGCTGTTTTTT	CATSAIWSGVAGELFF
TRBV5-1	TRBJ2-5	TRBD1	NA	TGCGCCAGCAGCGATACAGGGGGCGCAGAGACCCAGTACTTC	CASSDTGGAETQYF
TRBV7-9	TRBJ1-6	TRBD1	NA	TGTGCCAGCAGCTTAGGGGACAGGACCAATTCACCCCTCCACTTT	CASSLGDRTNSPLHF
TRBV6-5	TRBJ2-5	NA	NA	TGTGCCAGCAGACAGGGTCCACAAGAGACCCAGTACTTC	CASRQGPQETQYF
TRBV11-2	TRBJ2-7	TRBD1	NA	TGTGCCAGCAGCCAACAACCTCCGGGACAGGGGATGCACGAGCAGTACTTC	CASSQQPPGQGMHEQYF
TRBV12-3/TRBV12-4	TRBJ1-6	TRBD1	NA	TGTGCCAGCAGCCTCAGGGGGTATTCACCCCTCCACTTT	CASSLRGYSPLHF
TRBV19	TRBJ1-6	NA	NA	TGTGCCAGTAGCGAGGGGGGGTACGATAATTCACCCCTCCACTTT	CASSEGGYDNSPLHF
TRBV27	TRBJ1-5	NA	NA	TGTGCCAGCAGTCCATCGGCGGGGGAGAGCAATCAGCCCCAGCATTTT	CASSPSAGESNQPQHF
TRBV6-5	TRBJ1-1	NA	NA	TGTGCCAGCAGTTACGCAGGGGCCACAACTGAAGCTTTCTTT	CASSYAGATTEAFF
TRBV3-1/TRBV3-2	TRBJ1-2	NA	NA	TGTGCCAGCAGCCCCCTACAGGGATCCCGTTTTGGCTACACCTTC	CASSPLQGSRFGYTF
TRBV5-1	TRBJ2-3	TRBD2	NA	TGCGCCAGCAGCTTGCTCGCGGGGGGAAACACAGATACGCAGTATTTT	CASSLLAGGNTDTQYF
TRBV9	TRBJ2-1	NA	NA	TGTGCCAGCAGCGTAGCGCCTAGAGATGTGCAGTTCTTC	CASSVAPRDVQFF
TRBV3-1/TRBV3-2	TRBJ1-1	TRBD1	NA	TGTGCCAGCAGCCAAACAGGGGGGGACACTGAAGCTTTCTTT	CASSQTGGDTEAFF
TRBV7-9	TRBJ1-1	NA	NA	TGTGCCAGCAGCTTAGCAGCCATACGCACTGAAGCTTTCTTT	CASSLAAIRTEAFF
TRBV24-1	TRBJ1-3	TRBD1	NA	TGTGCCACCGCCGCCGGGACAGGGGGAGCTGGAAACACCATATATTTT	CATAAGTGGAGNTIYF
TRBV7-2	TRBJ2-5	NA	NA	TGTGCCAGCAGCCCCAGGGTTGAAGAGACCCAGTACTTC	CASSPRVEETQYF
TRBV7-6	TRBJ1-3	NA	NA	TGTGCCAGCAGCTTGGAGGGCCCACTCCTTCGGGGAAACACCATATATTTT	CASSLEGPLLRGNTIYF
TRBV5-1	TRBJ2-7	TRBD1	few	TGCGCCAGCAGCTCCACCACCGGGACAGGGGCCTACGAGCAGTACTTC	CASSSTTGTGAYEQYF
TRBV5-1	TRBJ2-2	NA	NA	TGCGCCAGCAGCTTGGACATGGGGCCTGGAACCGGGGAGCTGTTTTTT	CASSLDMGPGTGELFF
TRBV19	TRBJ2-3	NA	NA	TGTGCCAGTAGTTTAAAGGCAGGGGCAACAGCAGATACGCAGTATTTT	CASSLKAGATADTQYF
TRBV12-3/TRBV12-4	TRBJ2-7	TRBD2	NA	TGTGCCAGCGGCACGGGAGGGTCCTACGAGCAGTACTTC	CASGTGGSYEQYF
TRBV6-5	TRBJ1-5	NA	NA	TGTGCCAGCAGTTACACACAGGGTAGCAATCAGCCCCAGCATTTT	CASSYTQGSNQPQHF
TRBV2	TRBJ1-4	NA	NA	TGTGCCAGCAGTCAACTAGGGGAAAAACTGTTTTTT	CASSQLGEKLFF
TRBV5-1	TRBJ1-4	TRBD1	NA	TGCGCCAGCAGCCCCTTGGGACAGGGGTATGAAAAACTGTTTTTT	CASSPLGQGYEKLFF
TRBV2	TRBJ2-1	NA	NA	TGTGCCAGCAGTGAACGGACAGCCGAGCAGTTCTTC	CASSERTAEQFF
TRBV19	TRBJ2-1	TRBD1	NA	TGTGCCAGTAGTATACTAACAGGGGGTTATGAGCAGTTCTTC	CASSILTGGYEQFF
TRBV5-1	TRBJ1-1	TRBD1	NA	TGCGCCAGCAGCCTAGGGGGCTTGGACACTGAAGCTTTCTTT	CASSLGGLDTEAFF
TRBV29-1	TRBJ1-2	TRBD1	NA	TGCAGCGTTGAATGGGGTAGGGACAGGCAAGCTAACTATGGCTACACCTTC	CSVEWGRDRQANYGYTF
TRBV10-3	TRBJ2-1	NA	few	TGTGCCATCAGTGAGCCACCGGGTGAGCAGTTCTTC	CAISEPPGEQFF
TRBV2	TRBJ2-5	TRBD2	NA	TGTGCCAGCAAGCCAGCGGGGGAGGAGACCCAGTACTTC	CASKPAGEETQYF
TRBV6-2/TRBV6-3	TRBJ2-2	NA	NA	TGTGCCAGCAGTTACAATGTAGCCGGGGAGCTGTTTTTT	CASSYNVAGELFF
TRBV28	TRBJ1-1	TRBD1	once	TGTGCCAGCAGTTCTACAGGGGGGGTGGGCACTGAAGCTTTCTTT	CASSSTGGVGTEAFF
TRBV3-1/TRBV3-2	TRBJ1-5	TRBD1	NA	TGTGCCAGCAGTCGGACAGGGCTTAAAGATCAGCCCCAGCATTTT	CASSRTGLKDQPQHF
TRBV7-9	TRBJ1-2	TRBD1	NA	TGTGCCAGCAGCCCTAAGACAGGGGGCGGTAACTATGGCTACACCTTC	CASSPKTGGGNYGYTF
TRBV7-9	TRBJ2-5	NA	once	TGTGCCAGCAGCCACGGGGACTTCGGTATAGAGACCCAGTACTTC	CASSHGDFGIETQYF
TRBV18	TRBJ1-1	NA	NA	TGTGCCAGCTCACCCCAGGAAGGGAACACTGAAGCTTTCTTT	CASSPQEGNTEAFF
TRBV30	TRBJ1-4	TRBD1	NA	TGTGCCTGGAGTGTAGTCCAGGGGGCTGAAAAACTGTTTTTT	CAWSVVQGAEKLFF
TRBV5-1	TRBJ2-7	TRBD2	NA	TGCGCCAGCAGGGACGTGACTAGCGGAATTGACCCACCCCACGAGCAGTACTTC	CASRDVTSGIDPPHEQYF
TRBV4-2	TRBJ1-6	TRBD1	NA	TGTGCCAGCAGCCAACACCTTGCACAGGGGAATTCACCCCTCCACTTT	CASSQHLAQGNSPLHF
TRBV5-5	TRBJ2-5	NA	NA	TGTGCCAGCAGCCGCAATGTAGGGGGGGGCGGAGAGACCCAGTACTTC	CASSRNVGGGGETQYF
TRBV15	TRBJ1-2	TRBD1	NA	TGTGCCACCAGCGCAGACAGGGACTATGGCTACACCTTC	CATSADRDYGYTF